The next 25 T cell receptor beta chains were all read from a single sample in a study of tumor and adjacent non-tumor tissue in lung cancer. TCRbeta libraries were built with three rounds of nested PCR, modified from ARM-PCR. TCRdb ran MiXCR on the multiplex PCR reads and lists one entry per CDR3 protein. The sample consists of under 100,000 distinct CDR3 sequences, around 59% of them appearing once. No cell sorting was done before RNA was extracted from the tissue. The sample taken for sequencing was lung tumor tissue. Receptors were obtained from a man between 65 and 80 years old with non-small cell lung cancer.

Ten or more counts support this clonotype. V is TRBV29-1 and J is TRBJ2-2, with D maybe TRBD1 (5 bases). The CDR3 has 14 residues. Germline V gene sequence: CDR1 SQVTM, CDR2 ANQGSEA. Trimming took off 5 bases at V and 5 bases at J, with 15 bases between the two ends. Written as DNA, the CDR3 is TGCAGCGTTCAGGGTGGCTCATTTACCGGGGAGCTGTTTTTT. Protein sequence: CSVQGGSFTGELFF.

In this sample, this clonotype turned up a few times. The chain joins TRBV20-1 to TRBJ2-6; 7 bases match TRBD1. With 6 bases clipped from V and 0 bases from J, the junction kept 5 bases outside the gene matches. The CDR3 has 15 amino acids. Germline V gene sequence: CDR1 DFQATT, CDR2 SNEGSKA (reference sequence). CDR3: CSATDRHSGANVLTF. CDR3 sequence (DNA): TGCAGTGCCACGGACAGGCACTCTGGGGCCAACGTCCTGACTTTC.

This clonotype showed up just once. A junction boundary mismatches the germline segment, possibly from a read error. CDR3 protein: CTSSQGIAGDTQF. Written as DNA, the CDR3 is TGCACCAGCAGCCAAGGCATAGCGGGAGATACGCAGTTT. The rearrangement links TRBV4-1 to TRBJ2-3; 9 nucleotides agree with TRBD2. CDR1 and CDR2 (germline): MGHRA, YSYEKL. This CDR3 is 13 amino acids long.

There are many counts of this clonotype. The V call is TRBV4-1, the J call TRBJ1-2, with a tentative D call TRBD1 (6 bases). The germline gives CDR1 MGHRA, CDR2 YSYEKL. V lost 2 bases and J 3 bases, leaving 22 bases between the germline ends. The CDR3 spans 18 residues. The DNA for the CDR3 is TGCGCCAGCAGCCAATACGTTCTCGCACAGGGAGCTTACTATGGCTACACCTTC. Amino acid sequence: CASSQYVLAQGAYYGYTF.

To note about this clonotype: A much more abundant neighbour one base away suggests this may be a read error. The chain combines TRBV6-5 with TRBJ1-2, with D maybe TRBD1 (5 bases). Germline loops: CDR1 MNHEY, CDR2 SVGAGI. The CDR3 is made up of 15 amino acids. In DNA form, the CDR3 reads TGTGCCAGCAGTTACTCGGACGGGGCTAGCTATGACTACACCTTC. Its translation is CASSYSDGASYDYTF.

The chain joins TRBV6-1 to TRBJ2-3; D gene ambiguous. The germline CDR1 and CDR2 sequences are MNHNS and SASEGT. V lost 5 bases, J lost 2 bases, and 11 bases lay in between. This CDR3 is built from 14 residues. The chain's CDR3 is CASSYQETTDTQYF. The CDR3 DNA sequence: TGTGCCAGCAGTTACCAGGAGACCACAGATACGCAGTATTTT.

The chain has TRBV20-1 and TRBJ2-5, with D perhaps TRBD2 (5 bases). The CDR3 has 13 amino acids. Trimming shortened V by 8 bases and J by 10 bases, and 23 bases separated the two germline ends. The germline V gene encodes CDR1 DFQATT and CDR2 SNEGSKA (reference sequence). The chain's CDR3 is CSFGRPLTGIQYF. In nucleotides, the CDR3 is TGCAGTTTTGGGAGACCCTTAACGGGGATCCAGTACTTC.

Remarks on this clonotype: Relative to the germline gene, one junction end is altered; a read error may explain this. This sequence joins TRBV29-1 and TRBJ2-1; TRBD1 aligns across 7 bases. Germline loops: CDR1 SQVTM, CDR2 ANQGSEA. The CDR3 length is 15 residues. The CDR3 coding sequence is TGCAGCGTTGTGTACAGGGGTGGACCAAACGGTGAGCAATTCTTC. This translates into CSVVYRGGPNGEQFF.

The rearrangement joins TRBV29-1 to TRBJ2-3, with D possibly matching TRBD2 (6 bases). Per germline, CDR1 SQVTM and CDR2 ANQGSEA. Deletions cut 3 bases from V and 1 base from J, with 17 bases between. The CDR3 is made up of 16 amino acids. The CDR3 DNA reads TGCAGCGTTGACGGGACTGGCGGCCTCTGCACAGATACGCAGTATTTT. As protein: CSVDGTGGLCTDTQYF.

Concerning this clonotype: A single base separates this from a much larger clone, so it may be a read error. V usage is TRBV5-4 and J usage is TRBJ2-6; D not certain. CDR1 SGHNT and CDR2 YYREEE come from the germline V gene (reference sequence). This CDR3 region has 15 residues. The CDR3 DNA follows: TGTGCCAACAGCCCGGACCCCTCTGGGGCCAACGTCCTGACTTTC. This translates into CANSPDPSGANVLTF.

This clonotype was found a few times. At one boundary the junction diverges from the germline segment, which might be a read error. V gene TRBV11-2 combines with J gene TRBJ2-2, with 7 bases fitting TRBD2. CDR1 and CDR2 from the germline V gene are SGHAT and FQNNGV. CDR3 length equals 14 residues. The CDR3 region has the DNA TGCGCCAGCAGCTTCCCGGGGGGCACCGGGGAGCTGTTTTTT. Its protein product is CASSFPGGTGELFF.

This clonotype has just a few counts. This chain uses TRBV6-2 or TRBV6-3 with TRBJ2-1, with D unresolved. Per the germline V gene, CDR1 is MNHEY and CDR2 is SVGEGT. The CDR3 contains 13 residues. This CDR3 is CVSSYTLGPKQFF. Written as DNA, the CDR3 is TGTGTTAGCAGCTACACCCTGGGCCCGAAGCAGTTCTTC.

With regard to this clonotype: One end of the junction does not line up with germline, which may come from a read error. The V call is TRBV28, the J call TRBJ2-3; a possible D gene is TRBD2 (6 bases). Germline loops: CDR1 MDHEN, CDR2 SYDVKM. The CDR3 totals 16 residues. This CDR3 is CARSLSASWRADTQYF. CDR3 DNA: TGTGCCAGGAGTTTAAGTGCTAGCTGGAGGGCTGATACGCAGTATTTT.

This clonotype was observed at least ten times. This sequence joins TRBV20-1 and TRBJ1-4; D ambiguous. CDR3 size: 16 residues. V was pared by 3 bases and J by 0 bases, with 14 bases between. The V gene's germline CDR1 is DFQATT and CDR2 SNEGSKA (reference sequence). CDR3 amino acids: CSASNTYSATNEKLFF. In DNA, the CDR3 is TGCAGTGCTAGCAACACATACTCCGCAACTAATGAAAAACTGTTTTTT.

Turning to this clonotype: Its ends do not fully match the called genes, so a read error is possible. This chain uses TRBV6-5 with TRBJ2-3; 7 nucleotides match TRBD2. Looked up from germline, CDR1 is MNHEY and CDR2 is SVGAGI. CDR3 size: 14 residues. The CDR3 region is CASSTTGRKDTHYF. The DNA of the CDR3 is TGTGCCAGCAGTACAACCGGGAGGAAAGATACGCACTATTTT.

With regard to this clonotype: Sequence at one end of the junction differs from germline and may be a read error. V gene TRBV4-2 combines with J gene TRBJ1-5; D ambiguous. The germline gives CDR1 LGHNA, CDR2 YNFKEQ. This CDR3 is 18 amino acids long. The CDR3 sequence: CASSQGRMLGMSIQPQHF. In nucleotides, the CDR3 is TGTGCCAGCAGCCAAGGGAGGATGTTGGGGATGAGCATTCAGCCCCAGCATTTT.

This clonotype was seen at least ten times. The V call is TRBV7-8, the J call TRBJ2-1; D is unclear. The CDR3 is made up of 11 amino acids. Trimming took 5 bases from V and 12 from J, leaving 11 bases between them. Germline assignment: CDR1 SGHVS and CDR2 FQNEAQ. The DNA for the CDR3 is TGTGCCAGCAGCGCGGACGGTTCGCAGTTCTTC. This encodes CASSADGSQFF.

This clonotype has a count of ten or more. Written as DNA, the CDR3 is TGTGCCAGCAGTGAATCGAGGGGCGCCGGCTATGGCTACACCTTC. This codes for CASSESRGAGYGYTF. The chain employs TRBV6-1 and TRBJ1-2; weak D call: TRBD1 (5 bases). CDR1 and CDR2 (germline): MNHNS, SASEGT. The CDR3 loop spans 15 amino acids. V lost 2 bases to trimming and J lost 4 bases, with 14 bases between them.

This clonotype occurred many times. The rearrangement joins TRBV12-3 or TRBV12-4 to TRBJ2-1; no reliable D call. The CDR3 is made up of 13 amino acids. Trimming stripped 9 bases from V and 6 bases from J, with 15 bases between. CDR3 DNA: TGTGCCAGTAGGAAGTCAGTCCTCAATGAGCAGTTCTTC. Its protein product is CASRKSVLNEQFF.

In regard to this clonotype: In this CDR3 the conserved last residue, phenylalanine or tryptophan, is missing, so a read error is likely. The chain uses TRBV29-1 and TRBJ2-5; no clear D gene. Germline V gene lookup returns CDR1 SQVTM and CDR2 ANQGSEA. CDR3 length equals 15 residues. CDR3 protein: CSARLSKATQGTQYL. CDR3 DNA sequence: TGCAGCGCCCGCCTCTCCAAGGCGACCCAAGGGACCCAGTACCTC.

About this clonotype itself: One junction end does not reproduce the germline sequence, and a read error may be involved. The rearrangement uses TRBV11-2 and TRBJ2-6; the match to TRBD1 covers 7 bases. The germline V gene has CDR1 SGHAT and CDR2 FQNNGV. This CDR3 has 19 residues. CDR3 residues: CANSPPRGRGGSGANLLTF. CDR3 DNA sequence: TGTGCCAACAGCCCCCCGAGGGGAAGAGGGGGCTCTGGGGCCAACCTCCTGACTTTC.

This clonotype occurred a few times. The chain uses TRBV20-1 and TRBJ1-5; D call uncertain. The CDR3 consists of 12 residues. The germline V gene has CDR1 DFQATT and CDR2 SNEGSKA (reference sequence). CDR3 bases: TGCGGTGTATGGCAGTCCAATCAGCCCCAGCATTTT. Translating it yields CGVWQSNQPQHF.

This clonotype appeared many times. The chain couples TRBV20-1 to TRBJ2-3, with D perhaps assigned TRBD1 or TRBD2 (5 bases each). The germline V gene has CDR1 DFQATT and CDR2 SNEGSKA (reference sequence). The CDR3 runs to 15 residues. The V and J ends lost 3 bases and 0 bases respectively, with 13 bases between them. CDR3 in DNA: TGCAGTGCTAGCGGGGACCCCAGAAGCACAGATACGCAGTATTTT. Translating it yields CSASGDPRSTDTQYF.

About this clonotype itself: Its ends do not fully match the called genes, so a read error is possible. This chain joins TRBV29-1 and TRBJ2-1, with D possibly TRBD2 on 7 matching bases. This CDR3 contains 13 residues. CDR1 and CDR2 (germline): SQVTM, ANQGSEA. The CDR3 loop is CSVRRGGYNEQFF. Here the CDR3 DNA reads TGCAGCGTCCGCAGGGGAGGGTACAATGAACAGTTCTTC.

This clonotype was picked up one time. Its ends do not fully match the called genes, so a read error is possible. In DNA, the CDR3 is TGTGCTAGCAGCTCCCTGACTAGCGGGAGGACAAGGTCCTACGAGCAGTACTTC. This codes for CASSSLTSGRTRSYEQYF. The chain couples TRBV13 to TRBJ2-7; 13 bases align to TRBD2. The V gene's germline CDR1 is PRHDT and CDR2 FYEKMQ (reference sequence). This CDR3 comprises 18 residues.